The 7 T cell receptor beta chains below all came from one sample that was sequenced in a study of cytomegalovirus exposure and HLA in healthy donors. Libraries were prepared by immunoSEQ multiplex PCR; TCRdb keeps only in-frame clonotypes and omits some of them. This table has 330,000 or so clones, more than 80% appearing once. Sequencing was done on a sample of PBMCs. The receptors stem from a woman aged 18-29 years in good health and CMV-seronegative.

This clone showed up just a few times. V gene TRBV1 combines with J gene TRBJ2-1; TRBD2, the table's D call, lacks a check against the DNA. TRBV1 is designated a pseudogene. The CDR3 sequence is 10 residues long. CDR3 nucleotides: TGCACCAGCAGACTAGTTCGGCAGTTCTTC. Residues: CTSRLVRQFF.

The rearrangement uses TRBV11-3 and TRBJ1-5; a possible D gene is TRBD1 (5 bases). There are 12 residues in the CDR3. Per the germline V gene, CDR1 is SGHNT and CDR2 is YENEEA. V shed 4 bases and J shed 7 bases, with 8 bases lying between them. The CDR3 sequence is CASSYRRQPQHF. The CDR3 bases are TGTGCCAGCAGCTACAGGCGGCAGCCCCAGCATTTT.

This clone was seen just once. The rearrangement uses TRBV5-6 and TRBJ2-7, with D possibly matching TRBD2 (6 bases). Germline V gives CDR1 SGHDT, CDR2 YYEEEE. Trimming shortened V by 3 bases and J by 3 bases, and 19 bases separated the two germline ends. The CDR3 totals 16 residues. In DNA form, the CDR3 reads TGTGCCAGCAGCTGGAGGGCTCCCGGGACCGTCTACGAGCAGTACTTC. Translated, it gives CASSWRAPGTVYEQYF.

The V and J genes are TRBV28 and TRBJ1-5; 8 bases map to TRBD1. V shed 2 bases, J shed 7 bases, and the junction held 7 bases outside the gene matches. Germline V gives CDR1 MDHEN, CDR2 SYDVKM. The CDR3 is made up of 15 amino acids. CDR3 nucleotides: TGTGCCAGCAGTTTAAGGGCCTCAGGGGGCCAGCCCCAGCATTTT. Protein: CASSLRASGGQPQHF. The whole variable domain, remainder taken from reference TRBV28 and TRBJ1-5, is DVKVTQSSRYLVKRTGEKVFLECVQDMDHENMFWYRQDPGLGLRLIYFSYDVKMKEKGDIPEGYSVSREKKERFSLILESASTNQTSMYLCASSLRASGGQPQHFGDGTRLSIL.

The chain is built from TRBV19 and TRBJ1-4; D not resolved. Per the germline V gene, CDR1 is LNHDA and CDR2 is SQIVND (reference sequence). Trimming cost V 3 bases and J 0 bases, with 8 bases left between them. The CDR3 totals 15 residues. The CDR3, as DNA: TGTGCCAGTAGTATCCCCTCCGCAACTAATGAAAAACTGTTTTTT. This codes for CASSIPSATNEKLFF.

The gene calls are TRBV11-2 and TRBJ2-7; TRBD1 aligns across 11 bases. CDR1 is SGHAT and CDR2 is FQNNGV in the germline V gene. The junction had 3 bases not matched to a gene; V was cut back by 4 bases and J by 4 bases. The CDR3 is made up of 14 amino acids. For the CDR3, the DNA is TGTGCCAGCAGCTCCGGGACAGGGGGTTACGAGCAGTACTTC. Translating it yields CASSSGTGGYEQYF.

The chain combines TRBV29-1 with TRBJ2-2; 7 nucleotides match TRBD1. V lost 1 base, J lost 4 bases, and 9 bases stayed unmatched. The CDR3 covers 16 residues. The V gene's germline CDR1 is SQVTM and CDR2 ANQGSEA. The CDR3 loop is CSVEALPGGGTGELFF. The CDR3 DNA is TGCAGCGTTGAAGCACTTCCAGGGGGTGGCACCGGGGAGCTGTTTTTT.